This TCR beta chain stems from a study of T cells after yellow fever vaccination. Each CDR3 protein is one row after TCRdb ran MiXCR on the 5' RACE reads. Of more than 300,000 distinct CDR3 sequences in the sample, about 10% were seen once. V dropped 4 bases and J dropped 7 bases, with 13 bases sitting between them. The CDR3 length is 13 residues. Per germline, CDR1 LNHDA and CDR2 SQIVND (reference sequence). The chain recombines TRBV19 with TRBJ1-2; a possible D gene is TRBD1 (5 bases). The sequences come from CD4+ T cells sorted from PBMCs, collected 45 days after the yellow fever booster vaccination. The receptor was derived from a man between 18 and 35 years old who received the YFV17D yellow fever vaccine. The CDR3 DNA is TGTGCCAGTAGTAGGGGAGGGGTCGCTGGCTACACCTTC. This sequence encodes CASSRGGVAGYTF.